This TCR beta chain emerged from a study of cytomegalovirus exposure and HLA in healthy donors. Study findings and constraints: A later analysis by the authors found several of the most significant clusters apparently linked to common viral pathogens. A later analysis linked a missense variant in DCLRE1C to the trimming of TCR beta V and J genes. Usually a TCR sequence was rare, but some public TCRs were found in many donors. A highly shared variant cluster was judged a likely technical artifact.

PCR used 60 Vbeta primers and 13 Jbeta primers. Generated by immunoSEQ multiplex PCR, the TCRdb table keeps only in-frame clones and is missing some. This sample has over 100,000 clones; around 9% occur once, and the top ten carry 5% to 7%. Worth noting for this clone: The antigen is undetermined.

Germline V gene sequence: CDR1 SGHDT, CDR2 YYEEEE. The ends were cut back, 1 base at V and 7 bases at J, with 9 bases in the middle. The CDR3 is 13 residues long. The chain carries TRBV5-6 and TRBJ2-1; tentatively, D is TRBD2 (6 bases). The sequenced material came from PBMCs. The receptor was derived from a man aged 35-49 years in good health and CMV-seronegative. The chain's CDR3 is CASSLSAGNEQFF. CDR3 DNA sequence: TGTGCCAGCAGCTTGTCCGCGGGAAATGAGCAGTTCTTC.